This T cell receptor beta chain stems from a study of blood T cell repertoires in COVID-19. Study at large: Donors in the United States, Italy and Spain gave samples during acute or convalescent COVID-19. The cDNA or gDNA used as material had been derived from T cells, B-cell-depleted T cells, or PBMCs.

Original handling: Amplifying reference gene primers gave estimates of nucleated cell counts. Assay: immunoSEQ multiplex PCR; the TCRdb copy retains only in-frame clones and omits some. V and J calls and clone size are those listed in that table; D and trimming were worked out from the DNA. The table has approximately 160,000 clones, about 81% seen once; the top ten hold approximately 7.3%. With 0 bases removed from V and 2 bases from J, the gap between germline ends came to 10 bases. The CDR3 totals 16 residues. Germline CDR1 reads LGHNA; CDR2 reads YSLEER. Donors were grouped by their self-reported clinical history.

Sequencing was performed on PBMCs or T cells enriched from blood (not recorded which). The source of this sequence is a man aged 45-65 years who had recovered from COVID-19. The chain recombines TRBV4-3 with TRBJ2-2; D gene uncertain. CDR3 in DNA: TGCGCCAGCAGCCAAGAGCGAGCCGTAAACACCGGGGAGCTGTTTTTT. This gives the protein CASSQERAVNTGELFF.